These 17 T cell receptor beta chains came from one sample sequenced in a study of blood T cell repertoires in COVID-19. TCRdb keeps only in-frame clones here, not all; method: immunoSEQ multiplex PCR. Of over 200,000 clones listed, approximately 84% were seen once; the top ten hold approximately 1.8%. Material for sequencing was PBMCs or T cells enriched from blood (not recorded which). Receptors were obtained from a man aged 55 to 69 who had recovered from COVID-19.

V is TRBV5-1 and J is TRBJ2-2, with D tentatively TRBD1 (6 bases). This CDR3 comprises 14 residues. In germline, CDR1 is SGHRS, CDR2 YFSETQ. Trimming took 0 bases from V and 5 from J, leaving 8 bases between them. DNA of the CDR3: TGCGCCAGCAGCTTGGTTCAGGGGACCGGGGAGCTGTTTTTT. Translation gives CASSLVQGTGELFF.

This clone was counted once. The V and J genes are TRBV2 and TRBJ2-5, with 8 bases fitting TRBD2. CDR1 SNHLY and CDR2 FYNNEI come from the germline V gene. The V gene end was trimmed by 4 bases and the J gene end by 2 bases; junction bases not matched to a gene: 6. This CDR3 comprises 15 residues. The CDR3 region has the DNA TGTGCCAGCAGTGTAAGCGGGGGACATCAAGAGACCCAGTACTTC. Translation gives CASSVSGGHQETQYF.

V gene TRBV18 combines with J gene TRBJ1-2; D is possibly TRBD1 (5 bases). Germline V gives CDR1 KGHSH, CDR2 LQKENI. The V and J ends lost 0 bases and 5 bases respectively, with 19 bases between them. The CDR3 is 17 amino acids. The CDR3 region is CASSPPGSLAGKYGYTF. As DNA, the CDR3 is TGTGCCAGCTCACCACCGGGTTCCCTGGCAGGGAAATATGGCTACACCTTC.

A note on this clone: Different DNA sequences within this sample yield the same CDR3. This chain joins TRBV10-3 and TRBJ2-2; 7 bases line up with TRBD1. This CDR3 is 14 amino acids long. With V trimmed by 4 bases and J by 2 bases, 1 base remained unmatched. Germline values: CDR1 ENHRY, CDR2 SYGVKD. CDR3 sequence (DNA): TGTGCCATCAGTGGGGACAGAAACACCGGGGAGCTGTTTTTT. Translating it yields CAISGDRNTGELFF.

J is TRBJ2-7 and V is TRBV3-1 (or the pseudogene TRBV3-2), with D perhaps matching TRBD1 (6 bases). The V end was cut by 1 base, the J end by 3 bases, with 10 bases between. The CDR3 spans 14 residues. Germline V lookup: CDR1 LGHDT, CDR2 YNNKEL (reference sequence). The CDR3 protein is CASSQGEQGYEQYF. Here the CDR3 DNA reads TGTGCCAGCAGCCAAGGGGAACAGGGCTACGAGCAGTACTTC.

The chain employs TRBV5-1 and TRBJ2-3; D not resolved. The germline gives CDR1 SGHRS, CDR2 YFSETQ. The V and J ends lost 1 base and 4 bases respectively, with 7 bases between them. There are 13 residues in the CDR3. CDR3 sequence reads: CASSLLGADTQYF. CDR3 nucleotides: TGCGCCAGCAGCTTGCTAGGTGCAGATACGCAGTATTTT.

The chain combines TRBV19 with TRBJ2-2; TRBD1 agrees at 8 bases. This CDR3 region has 15 residues. After removal of 5 bases from V and 6 bases from J, the junction contained 8 bases not matched to a gene. Looked up from germline, CDR1 is LNHDA and CDR2 is SQIVND (reference sequence). CDR3 sequence (DNA): TGTGCCAGTAGTGGGGGACAGGAGGCGGCCGGGGAGCTGTTTTTT. Translating it yields CASSGGQEAAGELFF.

This clone came up once. The rearrangement uses TRBV6-2 or TRBV6-3 and TRBJ1-1; 11 bases map to TRBD1. The CDR3 totals 14 residues. The V segment lost 6 bases and the J segment 5 bases; nucleotides outside the gene matches: 5. CDR1 and CDR2 from the germline V gene are MNHEY and SVGEGT. The CDR3 region is CASSRTGGGTEAFF. The CDR3 DNA reads TGTGCCAGCAGCCGGACAGGGGGCGGAACTGAAGCTTTCTTT.

The rearrangement links TRBV18 to TRBJ2-1; no reliable D call. This CDR3 has 12 amino acids. Germline V gene data show CDR1 as KGHSH and CDR2 as LQKENI. Deletions cut 4 bases from V and 8 bases from J, with 9 bases between. The DNA for the CDR3 is TGTGCCAGCTCACTCGCAGGCGATGAGCAGTTCTTC. This encodes CASSLAGDEQFF.

The chain carries TRBV7-8 and TRBJ2-5; possibly TRBD1 for D (5 bases). Trimming left V 5 bases short and J 5 bases short, with 18 bases between. The CDR3 extends over 15 amino acids. The germline CDR1 and CDR2 sequences are SGHVS and FQNEAQ. Here the CDR3 DNA reads TGTGCCAGCAGCCCGCACCAGGAGCCAGGGGAGACCCAGTACTTC. It yields the protein CASSPHQEPGETQYF.

This clone was found once. The rearrangement links TRBV19 to TRBJ2-1; 7 bases are shared with TRBD2. The trim removed 5 bases at V and 3 bases at J, leaving 4 bases unmatched. CDR3 size: 14 residues. Germline CDR1 is LNHDA and CDR2 is SQIVND (reference sequence). As DNA, the CDR3 is TGTGCCAGTAGTGTTCGGACTAGCTACAATGAGCAGTTCTTC. It encodes CASSVRTSYNEQFF.

V usage is TRBV13 and J usage is TRBJ2-3, with a weak D call TRBD2 (5 bases). Deletions cut 5 bases from V and 15 bases from J, with 24 bases between. Germline V gives CDR1 PRHDT, CDR2 FYEKMQ (reference sequence). The CDR3 runs to 14 residues. The DNA of the CDR3 is TGTGCCAGCAGCCCCTTCCCGGCGGCGGGTTTCGAATATTTT. Translation gives CASSPFPAAGFEYF.

This chain joins TRBV6-5 and TRBJ2-1, with 12 bases identical to TRBD2. V was pared by 6 bases and J by 11 bases, with 8 bases of the junction left unmatched. The CDR3 runs to 14 residues. Germline CDR1 is MNHEY and CDR2 is SVGAGI. In nucleotides, the CDR3 is TGTGCCAGCAGACCTAGCGGGGGGGACATCAAGCAGTTCTTC. It translates to CASRPSGGDIKQFF.

The chain recombines TRBV18 with TRBJ2-7; TRBD1 matches 8 bases. V shed 3 bases and J 1 base; nucleotides not matched to a gene: 5. There are 15 residues in the CDR3. Germline V gene lookup returns CDR1 KGHSH and CDR2 LQKENI. The CDR3 sequence: CASSPPTGGSYEQYF. CDR3 DNA: TGTGCCAGCTCACCCCCCACAGGGGGATCCTACGAGCAGTACTTC.

This chain joins TRBV29-1 and TRBJ2-5, with 7 nucleotides matching TRBD2. This CDR3 contains 13 residues. Germline CDR1 reads SQVTM; CDR2 reads ANQGSEA. J lost 5 bases, V lost 7 bases, and 10 bases had no gene match. CDR3: CSGSGTQGETQYF. For the CDR3, the DNA is TGCAGCGGAAGCGGGACCCAAGGGGAGACCCAGTACTTC.

This CDR3 reads CSASGQGAEAFF. The CDR3 DNA reads as TGCAGTGCTAGTGGACAGGGGGCGGAAGCTTTCTTT. This chain connects TRBV20-1 to TRBJ1-1, with 11 bases fitting TRBD1. The V gene end was trimmed by 3 bases and the J gene end by 8 bases; junction bases not matched to a gene: 2. The CDR3 runs to 12 residues. The germline CDR1 and CDR2 sequences are DFQATT and SNEGSKA (reference sequence).

J is TRBJ1-2 and V is TRBV6-4; tentatively, D is TRBD1 (6 bases). V lost 3 bases, J lost 5 bases, and 16 bases lay in between. The CDR3 covers 15 residues. Germline V lookup: CDR1 MRHNA, CDR2 SNTAGT. The CDR3 here is CASSESTGYGYGYTF. Here the CDR3 DNA reads TGTGCCAGCAGTGAAAGTACAGGGTACGGGTATGGCTACACCTTC.